This TCR beta chain was identified in a study of vaccination effects on CD4 cells after COVID-19. The V gene's germline CDR1 is DFQATT and CDR2 SNEGSKA (reference sequence). The CDR3 totals 14 residues. With 3 bases removed from V and 4 bases from J, the gap between germline ends came to 16 bases. Measured with immunoSEQ multiplex PCR; TCRdb has only the in-frame clones, and not every one. The table lists approximately 11,000 clones, about 72% of them singletons. Within the ViraFEST assay, antigen-specific CD4+ T cells underwent expansion with viral peptide pools prior to sequencing. Subsequent to a culture period of 10 to 11 days, CD4+ T cells were isolated. Each participant received a vaccine that was either BNT162b2 or mRNA-1273, given as two doses. Comment on this clone: Its antigen is undetermined.

Here the sequenced sample was CD4+ T cells from PBMCs cultured with SARS-CoV-2 spike peptides, taken after COVID-19 vaccination. J is TRBJ2-7 and V is TRBV20-1; tentatively, D is TRBD1 (5 bases). The TCR sequence derives from a human donor who received a COVID-19 vaccine. The CDR3: CSASGQGTPYEQYF. The CDR3 coding sequence is TGCAGTGCTAGTGGGCAGGGCACCCCTTACGAGCAGTACTTC.